This T cell receptor beta chain was observed in a study of blood T cell repertoires in COVID-19. Study information: Spain, Italy and the United States supplied samples that represented acute and convalescent COVID-19. PBMCs, B-cell-depleted T cells, or T cells provided the cDNA or gDNA that made up the material.

Some clones are missing from TCRdb's copy, which holds only in-frame ones; the method was immunoSEQ multiplex PCR. The sample shows more than 85,000 clones, around 90% of them seen only once. CDR1 SGHNT and CDR2 YYREEE come from the germline V gene (reference sequence). Trimming removed 2 bases from V and 16 bases from J, with 18 bases in between. The CDR3 runs to 13 residues. V and J are TRBV5-4 and TRBJ1-4, with D possibly TRBD1 on 5 matching bases. The receptor was derived from a man aged 45-60 years with active COVID-19. The specimen was peripheral blood. The CDR3 sequence is CASSFQSGGPAFF. DNA for the CDR3: TGTGCCAGCAGCTTTCAGTCCGGGGGACCGGCGTTTTTT.